This T cell receptor beta chain was sequenced in a study of blood T cell repertoires in COVID-19. Study in general: Recovered status applied to Cohort 3 donors who had two consecutive negative PCRs. It also applied to those with clearance or with symptom resolution.

This table comes from immunoSEQ multiplex PCR, and its TCRdb copy is limited to in-frame clones, with some not included. The top ten clones hold more than 3% of a sample with roughly 150,000 clones, under 90% of them seen once. Trimming removed 10 bases from V and 0 bases from J; junction bases left unmatched: 9. Germline CDR1 and CDR2: ENHRY and SYGVKD. The CDR3 runs 15 residues. The sequence was collected from a man between 50 and 59 years old in a cohort exposed to, infected with or recovered from COVID-19 (not recorded which). Sequencing input: PBMCs or T cells enriched from blood (not recorded which). This chain links TRBV10-3 with TRBJ2-3; 8 bases fit TRBD2. As DNA, the CDR3 is TGTGCCAGCAACCCGGGGGGGGCTAGCACAGATACGCAGTATTTT. Its translation: CASNPGGASTDTQYF.